This T cell receptor beta chain originates from a study of blood T cell repertoires in COVID-19. The Seattle site enrolled patients during active infection and followed them longitudinally. Source study methods: Reference gene primer amplification gave nucleated cell count estimates. Profiling relied on immunoSEQ multiplex PCR, and the TCRdb table lists in-frame clones only, not all of them. Clonal size and the V and J genes are those of that table, whereas D and trimming came from the DNA. The profile shows fewer than 200,000 clones, over 80% of them singletons. Specimen: peripheral blood. This sequence originates from a woman in her seventies with COVID-19, enrolled during active disease.

In DNA form, the CDR3 reads TGTGCCAGCAGCGCGACTGGACAGGATACGCAGTATTTT. Translated, it gives CASSATGQDTQYF. V usage is TRBV5-4 and J usage is TRBJ2-3, with a tentative D call TRBD1 (6 bases). Between the trimmed V and J ends, which lost 4 bases and 6 bases, there was a span of 12 bases. The CDR3 loop spans 13 amino acids. Germline loops: CDR1 SGHNT, CDR2 YYREEE (reference sequence).